The next 28 T cell receptor beta chains were all read from a single sample in a study of cytomegalovirus exposure and HLA in healthy donors. PCR was performed using 60 Vbeta and 13 Jbeta primers. TCRdb keeps only in-frame clones here, not all; method: immunoSEQ multiplex PCR. Among 63,000 or so clones listed, approximately 81% were seen once. Sequenced input: PBMCs. These receptors originate from a young woman in good health and CMV-seropositive.

The chain uses TRBV27 and TRBJ2-1; D is perhaps TRBD1 (5 bases). The CDR3 sequence is 16 residues long. Trimming took off 0 bases at V and 0 bases at J, with 9 bases between the two ends. CDR1 is MNHEY and CDR2 is SMNVEV in the germline V gene (reference sequence). CDR3 nucleotide sequence: TGTGCCAGCAGTTTATCAGGGGCGAGCTCCTACAATGAGCAGTTCTTC. As protein: CASSLSGASSYNEQFF.

This clone was counted a few times. V usage is TRBV9 and J usage is TRBJ2-1; D is perhaps TRBD2 (5 bases). The CDR3 extends over 16 amino acids. V lost 0 bases and J lost 1, with 11 bases in between. Germline V gives CDR1 SGDLS, CDR2 YYNGEE. For the CDR3, the DNA is TGTGCCAGCAGCGTAGAAGTGAGGGCTTCCTACAATGAGCAGTTCTTC. Translated: CASSVEVRASYNEQFF.

This clone showed up many times. The V and J genes are TRBV5-5 and TRBJ2-6, with no clear D. Trimming took 6 bases from V and 1 from J, leaving 5 bases between them. This CDR3 has 13 residues. The germline V gene encodes CDR1 SGHKS and CDR2 YYEKEE (reference sequence). CDR3 nucleotides: TGTGCCAGCACCCAGTCTGGGGCCAACGTCCTGACTTTC. It yields the protein CASTQSGANVLTF.

The chain couples TRBV6-5 to TRBJ2-7; TRBD2 is a possible D gene (6 bases). This CDR3 is built from 14 residues. CDR1 and CDR2 (germline): MNHEY, SVGAGI. The V and J ends lost 3 bases and 4 bases respectively, with 13 bases between them. The CDR3 loop reads CASSYQRADYEQYF. As DNA, the CDR3 is TGTGCCAGCAGTTATCAGCGGGCGGATTACGAGCAGTACTTC.

This clone was seen a single time. This chain uses TRBV27 with TRBJ2-2; tentative D call: TRBD2 (5 bases). The CDR3 is 14 amino acids. Germline V CDR1 and CDR2: MNHEY, SMNVEV (reference sequence). V gave up 7 bases and J gave up 1 base, with 10 bases separating them. CDR3 DNA: TGTGCCAGCAAAGGAGCGGAGAACACCGGGGAGCTGTTTTTT. Its protein product is CASKGAENTGELFF.

The chain joins TRBV5-5 to TRBJ1-4; possibly TRBD1 for D (6 bases). The CDR3 consists of 16 residues. Trimming took off 4 bases at V and 4 bases at J, with 17 bases between the two ends. Germline V lookup: CDR1 SGHKS, CDR2 YYEKEE (reference sequence). The CDR3, as DNA: TGTGCCAGCAGCCCCCCGGGACAACCAATTAATGAAAAACTGTTTTTT. Protein: CASSPPGQPINEKLFF.

The V call is TRBV27, the J call TRBJ1-2, with a weak D call TRBD1 (6 bases). The V and J ends lost 7 bases and 2 bases respectively, with 20 bases between them. The length of the CDR3 is 16 residues. Germline CDR1 reads MNHEY; CDR2 reads SMNVEV (reference sequence). The CDR3 DNA sequence: TGTGCCAGCACCCCACTCAACCAGGGGAGAAACTATGGCTACACCTTC. The encoded protein is CASTPLNQGRNYGYTF.

This clone has more than one count but fewer than ten. V gene TRBV29-1 combines with J gene TRBJ2-3; no firm D call. The CDR3 loop spans 11 amino acids. Germline V CDR1 and CDR2: SQVTM, ANQGSEA. The germline V and J ends were trimmed by 5 bases and 6 bases, with 9 bases remaining between them. The CDR3 region has the DNA TGCAGCGTTAGGTGGGCGGATACGCAGTATTTT. Its translation is CSVRWADTQYF.

The V and J genes are TRBV6-1 and TRBJ2-1; 7 nucleotides agree with TRBD2. The V segment lost 5 bases and the J segment 6 bases; nucleotides outside the gene matches: 10. The CDR3 totals 15 residues. In germline, CDR1 is MNHNS, CDR2 SASEGT. CDR3 in amino acids: CASSMERGWLNEQFF. The DNA of the CDR3 is TGTGCCAGCAGTATGGAGCGGGGATGGCTCAATGAGCAGTTCTTC.

V is TRBV20-1 and J is TRBJ2-5; no definite D call. CDR1 and CDR2 from the germline V gene are DFQATT and SNEGSKA (reference sequence). The CDR3 contains 11 residues. The V end was cut by 2 bases, the J end by 5 bases, with 6 bases between. Here the CDR3 reads CSARKEETQYF. The CDR3 DNA reads as TGCAGTGCTAGAAAAGAGGAGACCCAGTACTTC.

The genes are TRBV11-3 and TRBJ2-1; D call uncertain. Germline values: CDR1 SGHNT, CDR2 YENEEA. The CDR3 contains 12 residues. The V end lost 5 bases, the J end lost 5 bases, and 7 bases lay between the germline ends. The CDR3: CASSQTDNEQFF. Here the CDR3 DNA reads TGTGCCAGCAGCCAGACTGACAATGAGCAGTTCTTC.

The genes are TRBV28 and TRBJ2-1; no reliable D call. CDR3 length: 13 amino acids. CDR1 MDHEN and CDR2 SYDVKM come from the germline V gene. The ends were cut back, 2 bases at V and 5 bases at J, with 7 bases in the middle. Here the CDR3 DNA reads TGTGCCAGCAGTTTAAACAGCAACAATGAGCAGTTCTTC. Translated, it gives CASSLNSNNEQFF.

The chain joins TRBV7-2 to TRBJ2-7, with D perhaps matching TRBD2 (5 bases). CDR3 length: 14 amino acids. Per germline, CDR1 SGHTA and CDR2 FQGNSA. Trimming left V 1 base short and J 3 bases short, with 10 bases between. CDR3 DNA: TGTGCCAGCAGCTTAGAACTAGGGATCTACGAGCAGTACTTC. Translated, it gives CASSLELGIYEQYF.

The chain is built from TRBV28 and TRBJ2-2; 12 positions agree with TRBD2. Germline V CDR1 and CDR2: MDHEN, SYDVKM. Losses at the gene ends were 5 bases for V and 3 bases for J; bases not matched to a gene: 13. This CDR3 contains 19 residues. CDR3 sequence (DNA): TGTGCCAGCAGTCCCCAAAGGGTGACTAGCGGGAGAGACACCGGGGAGCTGTTTTTT. It is translated as CASSPQRVTSGRDTGELFF.

The chain employs TRBV5-8 and TRBJ2-3; 7 bases line up with TRBD2. The CDR3 runs to 14 residues. V lost 4 bases and J lost 1; bases outside the gene matches: 3. Per the germline V gene, CDR1 is SGHTS and CDR2 is YDEGEE. The CDR3 coding sequence is TGTGCCAGCAGCCCTCTAGCGGGCACAGATACGCAGTATTTT. Translating it yields CASSPLAGTDTQYF.

CDR3 sequence (DNA): TGTGCCAGTAGTATAGATGACAGGGGAGTTCAGCCCCAGCATTTT. It translates to CASSIDDRGVQPQHF. The chain employs TRBV19 and TRBJ1-5, with 8 positions matching TRBD1. This CDR3 has 15 residues. The germline V gene has CDR1 LNHDA and CDR2 SQIVND (reference sequence). The V segment lost 0 bases and the J segment 6 bases; nucleotides outside the gene matches: 4.

The chain employs TRBV10-3 and TRBJ2-5, with D possibly matching TRBD2 (6 bases). The CDR3 is made up of 16 amino acids. V lost 11 bases and J lost 5, with 27 bases in between. The germline gives CDR1 ENHRY, CDR2 SYGVKD. CDR3 in amino acids: CAASSAGPRVGETQYF. The CDR3 region has the DNA TGTGCCGCCTCCTCGGCGGGACCCAGGGTGGGGGAGACCCAGTACTTC.

This clone was seen only once. This chain links TRBV10-2 with TRBJ1-4; D gene uncertain. The CDR3 is 15 amino acids. The germline V gene encodes CDR1 WSHSY and CDR2 SAAADI. Between the trimmed V and J ends, which lost 6 bases and 2 bases, there was a span of 13 bases. The CDR3, as DNA: TGCGCCAGCAGCTCGGGGTCGGGGACTAATGAAAAACTGTTTTTT. It specifies CASSSGSGTNEKLFF.

In this sample, this clone turned up once. The V gene is TRBV9, the J gene TRBJ1-1; D unresolved. CDR1 and CDR2 (germline): SGDLS, YYNGEE. Trimming stripped 4 bases from V and 1 base from J, with 14 bases between. This CDR3 region has 15 residues. In DNA form, the CDR3 reads TGTGCCAGCAGCCCAGGCCCCCAACCGAACACTGAAGCTTTCTTT. It translates to CASSPGPQPNTEAFF.

The chain recombines TRBV19 with TRBJ1-1; 7 bases are shared with TRBD1. This CDR3 region has 13 residues. CDR1 is LNHDA and CDR2 is SQIVND in the germline V gene (reference sequence). The V gene end was trimmed by 3 bases and the J gene end by 11 bases; junction bases not matched to a gene: 9. The CDR3 reads CASSIFDREGAFF. Here the CDR3 DNA reads TGTGCCAGTAGTATCTTCGACAGGGAAGGGGCTTTCTTT.

Details on this clone: The same CDR3 can be traced to other DNA sequences in this sample. This chain uses TRBV6-5 with TRBJ2-1; D perhaps matches TRBD2 (6 bases). The V end lost 2 bases, the J end lost 10 bases, and 9 bases lay between the germline ends. The germline V gene has CDR1 MNHEY and CDR2 SVGAGI. The CDR3 length is 12 residues. CDR3 sequence: CASSYRAGEQFF. The CDR3 DNA is TGTGCCAGCAGTTACCGTGCGGGGGAGCAGTTCTTC.

This clone has more than one count but fewer than ten. The CDR3 does not close with the conserved phenylalanine or tryptophan, likely indicating a read error. No DNA is shown, since the ends of the CDR3 on it are uncertain; the CDR3 is the one TCRdb lists. This sequence joins TRBV28 and TRBJ1-2; TRBD1 reflects the table's D call only, with no check against the DNA. Germline-derived CDR1 and CDR2 are MDHEN and SYDVKM. The CDR3 has 10 residues if both end residues are counted. This CDR3 reads CASSSIGQGK.

The chain links TRBV19 to TRBJ2-5; unclear D gene. CDR1 LNHDA and CDR2 SQIVND come from the germline V gene (reference sequence). Trimming left V 6 bases short and J 2 bases short, with 22 bases between. CDR3 length: 17 residues. The CDR3 sequence: CASRDSGTAGHQETQYF. The CDR3 DNA follows: TGTGCCAGTAGGGATTCAGGTACCGCCGGCCATCAAGAGACCCAGTACTTC.

CDR3 in amino acids: CASSPRGQGAWGEKLFF. CDR3 sequence (DNA): TGTGCCAGCAGCCCACGGGGACAGGGGGCCTGGGGTGAAAAACTGTTTTTT. This sequence joins TRBV7-9 and TRBJ1-4; TRBD1 matches at 12 bases. J was trimmed by 7 bases and V by 5 bases; bases with no gene match: 11. The germline CDR1 and CDR2 sequences are SEHNR and FQNEAQ (reference sequence). The CDR3 has 17 residues. Full variable domain (rest looked up from reference TRBV7-9 and TRBJ1-4): DTGVSQNPRHKITKRGQNVTFRCDPISEHNRLYWYRQTLGQGPEFLTYFQNEAQLEKSRLLSDRFSAERPKGSFSTLEIQRTEQGDSAMYLCASSPRGQGAWGEKLFFGSGTQLSVL.

This sequence joins TRBV5-6 and TRBJ1-2; 8 nucleotides agree with TRBD1. The J segment lost 4 bases and the V segment lost 4 bases, leaving 9 bases of the junction unmatched. CDR1 and CDR2 (germline): SGHDT, YYEEEE. The CDR3 has 15 amino acids. The CDR3 protein is CASSLGQGGFYGYTF. The CDR3 bases are TGTGCCAGCAGCCTCGGACAGGGTGGATTCTATGGCTACACCTTC.

The rearrangement links TRBV15 to TRBJ2-1, with 8 bases matching TRBD2. Germline V gene sequence: CDR1 LNHNV, CDR2 YYDKDF (reference sequence). The CDR3 length is 21 residues. V lost 0 bases and J lost 5; bases outside the gene matches: 21. The CDR3 reads CATSRDRGGLGGGKDDNEQFF. In nucleotides, the CDR3 is TGTGCCACCAGCAGAGATCGGGGGGGGCTCGGCGGCGGGAAGGATGACAATGAGCAGTTCTTC.

V gene TRBV5-5 combines with J gene TRBJ1-6; 11 bases fit TRBD1. The junction had 5 bases not matched to a gene; V was cut back by 2 bases and J by 10 bases. This CDR3 region has 15 residues. Germline CDR1 and CDR2: SGHKS and YYEKEE (reference sequence). CDR3 nucleotide sequence: TGTGCCAGCAGCTTAGGGACAGGGGGTCAATCACCCCTCCACTTT. Protein: CASSLGTGGQSPLHF.

The chain combines TRBV7-9 with TRBJ1-2, with 9 bases aligning to TRBD1. CDR3 length: 18 residues. Germline V gene data show CDR1 as SEHNR and CDR2 as FQNEAQ (reference sequence). V lost 5 bases to trimming and J lost 4 bases; unmatched junction nucleotides: 17. CDR3 sequence: CASSPGQASGQGLYGYTF. The CDR3 DNA reads TGTGCCAGCAGCCCAGGGCAGGCTTCGGGACAGGGTCTCTATGGCTACACCTTC.